This T cell receptor beta chain is drawn from a study of blood T cell repertoires in COVID-19. Clinical histories supplied by participants themselves formed the basis of cohort assignment. Per the original data handling: Reference gene primer amplification yielded estimated nucleated cell counts. Produced via immunoSEQ multiplex PCR; TCRdb's table is partial and in-frame only. The DNA gave D and trimming, while V, J and clone size come from that table. The table records 200,000 to 250,000 clones, about nine tenths of them present only once. Germline assignment: CDR1 MRHNA and CDR2 SNTAGT. This CDR3 has 13 residues. V was trimmed by 4 bases and J by 3 bases, leaving 9 bases between them.

The sample consisted of PBMCs or T cells enriched from blood (not recorded which). The origin of this receptor is a woman in her thirties or forties with acute COVID-19. The V and J genes are TRBV6-4 and TRBJ1-1; a possible D gene is TRBD1 (5 bases). DNA for the CDR3: TGTGCCAGCAGTGCGGGGGGGTACACTGAAGCTTTCTTT. Its protein product is CASSAGGYTEAFF.